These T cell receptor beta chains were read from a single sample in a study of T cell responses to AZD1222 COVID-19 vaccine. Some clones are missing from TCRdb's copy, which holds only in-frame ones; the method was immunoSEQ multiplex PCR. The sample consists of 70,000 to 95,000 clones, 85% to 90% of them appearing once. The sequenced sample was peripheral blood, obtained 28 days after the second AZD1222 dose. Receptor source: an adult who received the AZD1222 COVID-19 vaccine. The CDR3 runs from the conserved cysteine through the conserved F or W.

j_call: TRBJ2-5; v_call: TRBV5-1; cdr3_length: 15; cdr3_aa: CASSFQGGAPETQYF
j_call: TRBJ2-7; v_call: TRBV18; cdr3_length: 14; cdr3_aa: CASSPMGSRHEQYF
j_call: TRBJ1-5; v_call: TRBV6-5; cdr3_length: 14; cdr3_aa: CASGVEGHRQPQHF
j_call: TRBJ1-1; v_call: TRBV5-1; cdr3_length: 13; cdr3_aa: CASSLGRDSEAFF
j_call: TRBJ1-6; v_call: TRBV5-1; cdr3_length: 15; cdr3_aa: CASSLDRFINSPLHF
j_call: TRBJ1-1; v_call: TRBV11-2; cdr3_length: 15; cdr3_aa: CASSLRPHLNTEAFF
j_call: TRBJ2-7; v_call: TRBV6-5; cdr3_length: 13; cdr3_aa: CASSYSSSYEQYF
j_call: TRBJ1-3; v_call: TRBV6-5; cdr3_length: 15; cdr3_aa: CASSYSRTAGNTIYF
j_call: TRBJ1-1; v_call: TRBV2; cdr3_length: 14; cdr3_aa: CASSGGREDTEAFF
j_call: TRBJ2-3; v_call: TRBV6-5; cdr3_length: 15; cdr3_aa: CASRGTGFSTDTQYF
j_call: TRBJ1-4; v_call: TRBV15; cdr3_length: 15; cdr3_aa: CATRSMWGLNEKLFF
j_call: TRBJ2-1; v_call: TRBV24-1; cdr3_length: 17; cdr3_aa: CATSDAGQGGRGNEQFF
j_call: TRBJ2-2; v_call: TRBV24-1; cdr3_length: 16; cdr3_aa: CATSDQDRGYTGELFF
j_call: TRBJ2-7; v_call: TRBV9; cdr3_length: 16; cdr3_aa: CASSVAGSGGPYEQYF
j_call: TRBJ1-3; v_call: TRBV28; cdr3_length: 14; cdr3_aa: CASSPPRWGNTIYF
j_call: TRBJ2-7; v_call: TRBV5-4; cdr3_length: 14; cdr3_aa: CASSPPGGIPEQYF
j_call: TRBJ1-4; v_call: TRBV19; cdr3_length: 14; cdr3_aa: CASQGDRGHEKLFF
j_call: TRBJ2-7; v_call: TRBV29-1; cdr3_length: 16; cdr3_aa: CSAGSGTGISSYEQYF
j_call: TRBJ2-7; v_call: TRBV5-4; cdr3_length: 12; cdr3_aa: CASSLGSREQYF
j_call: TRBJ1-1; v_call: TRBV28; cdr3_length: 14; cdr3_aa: CASTRGGVNTEAFF
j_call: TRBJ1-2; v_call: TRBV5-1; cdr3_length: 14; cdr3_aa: CASSSGQGAGGYTF
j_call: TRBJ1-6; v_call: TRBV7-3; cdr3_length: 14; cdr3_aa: CASSLETENSPLHF
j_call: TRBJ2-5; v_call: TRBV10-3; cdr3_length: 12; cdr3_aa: CATRTGKETQYF
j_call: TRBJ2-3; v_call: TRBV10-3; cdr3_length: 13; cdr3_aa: CAIRLAGTDTQYF
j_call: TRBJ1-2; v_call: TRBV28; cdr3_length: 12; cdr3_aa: CASSLSRYGYTF
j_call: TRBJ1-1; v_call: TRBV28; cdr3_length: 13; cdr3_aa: CASTIGGTTEAFF
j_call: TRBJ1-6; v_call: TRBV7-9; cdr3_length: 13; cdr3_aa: CASSLVYNSPLHF
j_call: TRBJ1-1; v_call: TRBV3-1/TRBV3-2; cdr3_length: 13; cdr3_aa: CASTQGQGTEAFF
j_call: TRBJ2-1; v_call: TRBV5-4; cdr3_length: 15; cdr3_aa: CASSLGGTGDNEQFF
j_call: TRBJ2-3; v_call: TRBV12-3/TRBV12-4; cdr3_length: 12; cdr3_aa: CASRAGGRTQYF
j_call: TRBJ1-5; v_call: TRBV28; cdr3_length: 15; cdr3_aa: CASSLYHRANQPQHF
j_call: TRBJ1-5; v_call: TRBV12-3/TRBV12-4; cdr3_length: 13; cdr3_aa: CASSSERNQPQHF
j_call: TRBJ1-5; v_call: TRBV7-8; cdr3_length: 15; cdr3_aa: CASSRVTAGNQPQHF
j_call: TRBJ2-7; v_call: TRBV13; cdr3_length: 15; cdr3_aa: CASSLYRQAPYEQYF
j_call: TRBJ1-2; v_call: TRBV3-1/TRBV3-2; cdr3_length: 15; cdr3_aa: CASSQDVSRGRGYTF
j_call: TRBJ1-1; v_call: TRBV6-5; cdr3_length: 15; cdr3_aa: CASSWTGATNTEAFF
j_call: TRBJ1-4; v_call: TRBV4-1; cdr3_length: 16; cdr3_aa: CASSQDRARAGEKLFF
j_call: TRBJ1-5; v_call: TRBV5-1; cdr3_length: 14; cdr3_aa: CASSLVVGGQPQHF
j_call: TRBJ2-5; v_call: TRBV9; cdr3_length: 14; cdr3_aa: CASSAGGPRETQYF
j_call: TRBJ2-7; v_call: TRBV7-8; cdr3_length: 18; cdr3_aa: CASSYPTGGQLSAGEQYF
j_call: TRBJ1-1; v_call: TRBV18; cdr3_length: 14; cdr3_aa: CASSPAGRDTEAFF
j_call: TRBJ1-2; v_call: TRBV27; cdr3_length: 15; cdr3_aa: CASSSPGQGKGGYTF
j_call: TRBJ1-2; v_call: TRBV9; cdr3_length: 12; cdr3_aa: CASSSDDSIRTF
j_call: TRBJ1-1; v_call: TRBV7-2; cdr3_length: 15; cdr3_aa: CASSPRQGMNTEAFF
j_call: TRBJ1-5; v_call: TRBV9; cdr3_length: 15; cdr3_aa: CASSREGQGAEPQHF
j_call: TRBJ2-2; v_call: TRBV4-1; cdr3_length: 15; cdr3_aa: CASSHGGANTGELFF